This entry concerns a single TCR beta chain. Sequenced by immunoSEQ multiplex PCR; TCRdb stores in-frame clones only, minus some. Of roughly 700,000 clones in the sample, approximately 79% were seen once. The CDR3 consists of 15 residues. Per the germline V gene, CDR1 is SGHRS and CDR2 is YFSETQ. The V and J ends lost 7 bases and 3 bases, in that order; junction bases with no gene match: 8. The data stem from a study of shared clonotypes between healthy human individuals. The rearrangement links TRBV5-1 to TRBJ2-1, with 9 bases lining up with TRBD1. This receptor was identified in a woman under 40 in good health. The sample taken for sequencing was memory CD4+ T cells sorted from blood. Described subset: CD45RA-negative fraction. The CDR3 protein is CASFRPGQGYNEQFF. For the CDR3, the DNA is TGCGCCAGCTTCCGACCGGGACAGGGCTACAATGAGCAGTTCTTC.